Listed here are 5 T cell receptor beta chains from one sample, sequenced in a study of post-analysis software for immune sequencing data. Study-wide findings and caveats: Higher frequency in patients than in controls was seen for about five TRBV segments, with TRBV5-6, TRBV5-1 and TRBV20-1 among them.

Carried by the TCR beta cDNA libraries were unique molecular identifiers. TCRdb fed the PCR reads into MiXCR, producing one record per CDR3 protein. The table has roughly 400,000 distinct CDR3 sequences, less than 40% seen once. These TCRs are of unknown antigen specificity. The sample consisted of blood. Receptor source: a girl aged 2-10 years with multiple sclerosis.

J is TRBJ1-2 and V is TRBV6-2 or TRBV6-3, with TRBD1 matching over 8 bases. This CDR3 is 15 amino acids long. The germline CDR1 and CDR2 sequences are MNHEY and SVGEGT. J gave up 1 base and V 4 bases, and 5 bases lay outside the gene matches. The CDR3 coding sequence is TGTGCCAGCAGTTCTCAGGACAGGGTTAACTATGGCTACACCTTC. This translates into CASSSQDRVNYGYTF.

The rearrangement uses TRBV12-3 or TRBV12-4 and TRBJ2-4; D may be TRBD1 or TRBD2 (5 bases each). The CDR3 is made up of 15 amino acids. V lost 2 bases to trimming and J lost 0 bases, with 8 bases between them. The CDR3 loop reads CASSLRGTAKNIQYF. The DNA of the CDR3 is TGTGCCAGCAGTTTACGAGGGACAGCCAAAAACATTCAGTACTTC.

This clonotype was counted ten times or more. The chain links TRBV12-5 to TRBJ2-7, with a tentative D call TRBD1 (5 bases). The CDR3 runs to 14 residues. The V gene lost 7 bases and the J gene lost 3 bases, with 16 bases spanning the gap. Germline V gene sequence: CDR1 LGHNT, CDR2 FRNRAP. Here the CDR3 DNA reads TGTGCTAGTGCAAATCCTGACAGAATCTACGAGCAGTACTTC. Translation: CASANPDRIYEQYF.

The chain recombines TRBV2 with TRBJ2-7; 7 bases are a match to TRBD1. The CDR3 runs to 15 residues. V lost 6 bases to trimming and J lost 0 bases; unmatched junction nucleotides: 8. Germline V gene lookup returns CDR1 SNHLY and CDR2 FYNNEI. Here the CDR3 DNA reads TGTGCCAGCAGGAGATGGACAGGCAGCTCCTACGAGCAGTACTTC. Amino acid sequence: CASRRWTGSSYEQYF.

This clonotype was counted a few times. V usage is TRBV6-5 and J usage is TRBJ2-3; D gene uncertain. Germline-derived CDR1 and CDR2 are MNHEY and SVGAGI. The CDR3 has 14 residues. V lost 0 bases and J 4 bases, leaving 8 bases between the germline ends. The CDR3 DNA is TGTGCCAGCAGTTACTCTTCGTTCGCAGATACGCAGTATTTT. Encoded protein: CASSYSSFADTQYF.